These T cell receptor beta chains were read from a single sample in a study of OX40 agonist ivuxolimab in advanced cancers. Sequencing used immunoSEQ multiplex PCR; TCRdb keeps in-frame clones, though not all of them. The sample has 70,000 or so clones; over 80% are singletons. The sequences come from CD4+ or CD8+ T cells sorted from blood, collected in a trial of the OX40 agonist ivuxolimab. The receptors stem from an adult with an advanced solid tumor such as melanoma, head and neck, liver or kidney cancer. Both conserved end residues are part of each CDR3. The order of the fields is J gene, D gene, V gene, CDR3 protein, CDR3 DNA. A D gene is named only where the DNA matches it firmly.

j_call: TRBJ1-6; d_call: .; v_call: TRBV28; cdr3_aa: CASISHSDGNSPLHF; cdr3_nt: TGTGCCAGCATAAGCCACTCTGACGGTAATTCACCCCTCCACTTT
j_call: TRBJ2-2; d_call: TRBD2; v_call: TRBV9; cdr3_aa: CASTRLAGGTGELFF; cdr3_nt: TGTGCCAGCACCCGACTAGCGGGAGGGACCGGGGAGCTGTTTTTT
j_call: TRBJ2-7; d_call: .; v_call: TRBV28; cdr3_aa: CASSFQGSYEQYF; cdr3_nt: TGTGCCAGCAGTTTTCAGGGGTCCTACGAGCAGTACTTC
j_call: TRBJ2-4; d_call: TRBD2; v_call: TRBV4-3; cdr3_aa: CASSQVWSGGGNIQYF; cdr3_nt: TGCGCCAGCAGCCAAGTTTGGAGCGGGGGGGGAAACATTCAGTACTTC
j_call: TRBJ2-5; d_call: TRBD2; v_call: TRBV15; cdr3_aa: CATRGAGGQETQYF; cdr3_nt: TGTGCCACCAGGGGAGCGGGGGGGCAGGAGACCCAGTACTTC
j_call: TRBJ2-1; d_call: TRBD2; v_call: TRBV9; cdr3_aa: CASSGTSEEGEQFF; cdr3_nt: TGTGCCAGCAGCGGGACTAGCGAGGAGGGTGAGCAGTTCTTC
j_call: TRBJ1-1; d_call: .; v_call: TRBV5-1; cdr3_aa: CASSLDGVSTEAFF; cdr3_nt: TGCGCCAGCAGCTTGGATGGGGTGAGCACTGAAGCTTTCTTT
j_call: TRBJ2-7; d_call: TRBD1; v_call: TRBV27; cdr3_aa: CASSPHDRVEEQYF; cdr3_nt: TGTGCCAGCAGTCCCCACGACAGGGTTGAGGAGCAGTACTTC
j_call: TRBJ2-3; d_call: TRBD2; v_call: TRBV9; cdr3_aa: CASSISSGVAVSDTQYF; cdr3_nt: TGTGCCAGCAGCATCTCTAGCGGGGTGGCGGTTTCAGATACGCAGTATTTT
j_call: TRBJ1-1; d_call: .; v_call: TRBV5-4; cdr3_aa: CASSLTGNTEAFF; cdr3_nt: TGTGCCAGCAGCTTGACAGGGAACACTGAAGCTTTCTTT
j_call: TRBJ2-7; d_call: .; v_call: TRBV5-8; cdr3_aa: CASSFTWGPGRSYEQYF; cdr3_nt: TGTGCCAGCAGCTTCACTTGGGGTCCCGGTAGATCCTACGAGCAGTACTTC
j_call: TRBJ2-1; d_call: TRBD2; v_call: TRBV6-1; cdr3_aa: CASTGLAGDEQFF; cdr3_nt: TGTGCCAGCACTGGACTAGCGGGAGATGAGCAGTTCTTC
j_call: TRBJ2-7; d_call: .; v_call: TRBV11-2; cdr3_aa: CASSLGVSVDPYEQYF; cdr3_nt: TGTGCCAGCAGCTTAGGGGTGTCGGTCGACCCATACGAGCAGTACTTC
j_call: TRBJ2-3; d_call: .; v_call: TRBV4-1; cdr3_aa: CASSQVRGTTSTDTQYF; cdr3_nt: TGCGCCAGCAGCCAAGTAAGGGGGACAACAAGCACAGATACGCAGTATTTT
j_call: TRBJ1-1; d_call: .; v_call: TRBV7-2; cdr3_aa: CASSIYRDRKAFF; cdr3_nt: TGTGCCAGCAGCATATACAGGGATCGGAAAGCTTTCTTT
j_call: TRBJ1-1; d_call: .; v_call: TRBV15; cdr3_aa: CATSRVRSGGTEAFF; cdr3_nt: TGTGCCACCAGCAGAGTCCGAAGTGGGGGTACTGAAGCTTTCTTT